The entry below describes one T cell receptor beta chain. As yet, its antigen is unknown. This sample stems from a study of shared clonotypes between healthy human individuals. Notes on the study in general: Enrolling few donors narrowed the genetic and exposure-history diversity that was represented.

Generated by immunoSEQ multiplex PCR, the TCRdb table keeps only in-frame clones and is missing some. The repertoire includes about 980,000 clones, 76% of them detected once, and over 1.3% sits in the top ten. Deletions cut 0 bases from V and 4 bases from J, with 7 bases between. Germline V CDR1 and CDR2: SGHDN, FVKESK. CDR3 length equals 14 residues. The chain uses TRBV14 and TRBJ1-3; D is undetermined. The clonotype was recovered from a man aged 18 to 30 in good health. The specimen was memory CD4+ T cells sorted from blood. The subset was: CD45RA-negative fraction. CDR3 region: CASSQDKSGNTIYF. CDR3 DNA sequence: TGTGCCAGCAGCCAAGACAAGTCGGGAAACACCATATATTTT.